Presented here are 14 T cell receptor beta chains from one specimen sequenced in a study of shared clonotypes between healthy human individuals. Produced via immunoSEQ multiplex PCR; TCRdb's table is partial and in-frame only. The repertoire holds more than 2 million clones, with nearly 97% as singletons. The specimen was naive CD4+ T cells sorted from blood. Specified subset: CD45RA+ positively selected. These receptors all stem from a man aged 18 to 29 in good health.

The CDR3 nucleotides read TGTGCCAGCAGCTATCGCGGGGGGGACTCCTACGAGCAGTACTTC. Its protein product is CASSYRGGDSYEQYF. The chain uses TRBV9 and TRBJ2-7, with 9 bases fitting TRBD2. CDR1 SGDLS and CDR2 YYNGEE come from the germline V gene. This CDR3 region has 15 residues. V gave up 4 bases and J gave up 0 bases; unmatched junction bases: 5.

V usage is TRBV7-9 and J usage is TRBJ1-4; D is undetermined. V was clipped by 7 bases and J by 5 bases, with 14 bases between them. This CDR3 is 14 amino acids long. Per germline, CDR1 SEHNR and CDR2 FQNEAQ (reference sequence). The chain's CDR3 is CASNRGRGNEKLFF. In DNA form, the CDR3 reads TGTGCCAGCAATCGCGGTCGGGGAAATGAAAAACTGTTTTTT.

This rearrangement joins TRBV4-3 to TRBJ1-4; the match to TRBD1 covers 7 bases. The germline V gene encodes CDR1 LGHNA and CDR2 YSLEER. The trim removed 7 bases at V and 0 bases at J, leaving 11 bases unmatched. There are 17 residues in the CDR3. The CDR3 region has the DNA TGCGCCAGCACTCCTGGCCCGGGACAGCCAACTAATGAAAAACTGTTTTTT. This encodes CASTPGPGQPTNEKLFF.

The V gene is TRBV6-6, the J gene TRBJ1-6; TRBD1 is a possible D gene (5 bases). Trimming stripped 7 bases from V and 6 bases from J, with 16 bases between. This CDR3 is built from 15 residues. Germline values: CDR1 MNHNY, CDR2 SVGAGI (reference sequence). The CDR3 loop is CASNTPGQINSPLHF. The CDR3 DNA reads TGTGCCAGCAACACGCCGGGGCAGATTAATTCACCCCTCCACTTT.

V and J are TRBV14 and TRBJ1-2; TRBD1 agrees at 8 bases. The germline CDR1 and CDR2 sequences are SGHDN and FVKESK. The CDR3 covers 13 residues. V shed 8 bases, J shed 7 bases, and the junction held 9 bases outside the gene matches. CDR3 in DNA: TGTGCCAGCGGAAGGTCAGGGGGCTTTGGCTACACCTTC. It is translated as CASGRSGGFGYTF.

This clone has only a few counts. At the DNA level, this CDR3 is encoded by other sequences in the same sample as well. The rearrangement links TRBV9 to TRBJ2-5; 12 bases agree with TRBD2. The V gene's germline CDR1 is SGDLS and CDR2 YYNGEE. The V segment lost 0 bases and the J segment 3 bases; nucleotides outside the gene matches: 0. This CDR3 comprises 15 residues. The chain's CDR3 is CASSVASGGEETQYF. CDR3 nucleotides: TGTGCCAGCAGCGTAGCTAGCGGGGGGGAAGAGACCCAGTACTTC.

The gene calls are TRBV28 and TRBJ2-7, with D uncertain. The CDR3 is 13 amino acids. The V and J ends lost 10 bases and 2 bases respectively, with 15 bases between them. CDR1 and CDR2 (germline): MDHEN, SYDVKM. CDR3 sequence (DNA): TGTGCCACCCGACATTCAGGTCCCTACGAGCAGTACTTC. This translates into CATRHSGPYEQYF.

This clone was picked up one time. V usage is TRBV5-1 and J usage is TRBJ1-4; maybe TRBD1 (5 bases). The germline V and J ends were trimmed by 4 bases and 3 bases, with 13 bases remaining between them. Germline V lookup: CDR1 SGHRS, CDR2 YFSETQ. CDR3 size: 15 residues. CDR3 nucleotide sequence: TGCGCCAGCAGCCCCCAGGGTGGTCCTAATGAAAAACTGTTTTTT. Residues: CASSPQGGPNEKLFF.

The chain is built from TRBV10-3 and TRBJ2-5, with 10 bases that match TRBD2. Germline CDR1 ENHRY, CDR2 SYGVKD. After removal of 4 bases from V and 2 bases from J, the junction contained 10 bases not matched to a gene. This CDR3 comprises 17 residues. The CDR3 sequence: CAISAYGSGLAQETQYF. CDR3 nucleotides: TGTGCCATCAGTGCGTACGGCTCGGGACTAGCGCAAGAGACCCAGTACTTC.

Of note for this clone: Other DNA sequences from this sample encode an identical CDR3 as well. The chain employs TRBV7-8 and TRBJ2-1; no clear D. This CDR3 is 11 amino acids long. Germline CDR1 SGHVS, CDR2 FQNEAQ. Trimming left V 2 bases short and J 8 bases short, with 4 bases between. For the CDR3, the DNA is TGTGCCAGCAGCTTAACCTATGAGCAGTTCTTC. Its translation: CASSLTYEQFF.

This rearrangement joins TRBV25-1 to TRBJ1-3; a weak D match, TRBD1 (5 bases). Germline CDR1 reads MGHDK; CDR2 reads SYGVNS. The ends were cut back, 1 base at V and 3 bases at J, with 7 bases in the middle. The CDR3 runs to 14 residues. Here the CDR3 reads CASSESGRGNTIYF. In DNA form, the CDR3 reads TGTGCCAGCAGTGAATCAGGGCGTGGAAACACCATATATTTT.

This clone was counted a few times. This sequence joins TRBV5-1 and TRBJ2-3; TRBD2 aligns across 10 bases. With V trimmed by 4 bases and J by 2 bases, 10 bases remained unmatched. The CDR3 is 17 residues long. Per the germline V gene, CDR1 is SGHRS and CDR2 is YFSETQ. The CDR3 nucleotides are TGCGCCAGCAGCGCTTTGCCTAGCGGGGGAGTCACAGATACGCAGTATTTT. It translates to CASSALPSGGVTDTQYF.

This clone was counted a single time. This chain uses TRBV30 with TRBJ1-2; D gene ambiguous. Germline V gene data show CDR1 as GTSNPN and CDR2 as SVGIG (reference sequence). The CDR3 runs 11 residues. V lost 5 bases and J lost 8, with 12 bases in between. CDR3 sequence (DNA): TGTGCCTGGGCCCAAGGAGGGGGCTACACCTTC. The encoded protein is CAWAQGGGYTF.

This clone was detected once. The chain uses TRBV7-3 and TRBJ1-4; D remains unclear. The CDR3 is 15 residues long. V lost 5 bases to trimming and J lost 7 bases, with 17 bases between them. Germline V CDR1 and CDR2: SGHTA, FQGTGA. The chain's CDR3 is CASSRRAPPGEKLFF. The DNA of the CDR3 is TGTGCCAGCAGCCGACGAGCACCACCGGGTGAAAAACTGTTTTTT.